The rows below give T cell receptor beta chains drawn from one sample of a study of T cell changes during pregnancy in multiple sclerosis. Produced via immunoSEQ multiplex PCR; TCRdb's table is partial and in-frame only. The sample lists about 67,000 clones, around 92% seen once, with roughly 2.6% in the top ten. Sample: peripheral blood, taken in the second trimester of pregnancy. The receptors originated from a female donor in good health, enrolled as a control in a pregnancy study. The CDR3 runs from the conserved cysteine through the conserved F or W. Fields, in order: CDR3 length, V gene, J gene, D gene, clone size, CDR3 protein, CDR3 DNA. D genes are given only for firm matches. Some rows mark clone size as missing; the rest say once, few, many or name a class of expanded clone.

len: 16; v_gene: TRBV7-8; j_gene: TRBJ2-3; d_gene: TRBD1; abundance: .; CDR3aa: CASSLRAGGATDTQYF; CDR3nt: TGTGCCAGCAGCTTAAGGGCAGGGGGCGCCACAGATACGCAGTATTTT
len: 14; v_gene: TRBV5-1; j_gene: TRBJ1-1; d_gene: .; abundance: .; CDR3aa: CASSVFQGNTEAFF; CDR3nt: TGCGCCAGCAGCGTCTTCCAGGGTAACACTGAAGCTTTCTTT
len: 16; v_gene: TRBV5-6; j_gene: TRBJ2-1; d_gene: TRBD1; abundance: few; CDR3aa: CASSSIRDRGRNEQFF; CDR3nt: TGTGCCAGCAGCTCGATCCGGGACAGGGGACGGAATGAGCAGTTCTTC
len: 13; v_gene: TRBV4-3; j_gene: TRBJ2-7; d_gene: .; abundance: .; CDR3aa: CASSQATGLEQYF; CDR3nt: TGCGCCAGCAGCCAAGCAACAGGGCTTGAGCAGTACTTT
len: 17; v_gene: TRBV2; j_gene: TRBJ1-5; d_gene: .; abundance: .; CDR3aa: CASSARGSSFRSQPQHF; CDR3nt: TGTGCCAGCAGTGCCAGGGGATCAAGTTTCCGTAGTCAGCCCCAGCATTTT
len: 15; v_gene: TRBV28; j_gene: TRBJ2-7; d_gene: TRBD2; abundance: .; CDR3aa: CASSSPTSGSYEQYF; CDR3nt: TGTGCCAGCAGTTCTCCGACTAGCGGATCCTACGAGCAGTACTTC
len: 15; v_gene: TRBV10-3; j_gene: TRBJ2-4; d_gene: TRBD1; abundance: .; CDR3aa: CAISQTQGAQDIQYF; CDR3nt: TGTGCCATCAGTCAAACTCAGGGGGCGCAGGACATTCAGTACTTC
len: 15; v_gene: TRBV28; j_gene: TRBJ2-1; d_gene: TRBD1; abundance: .; CDR3aa: CASLIPGQGNNEQFF; CDR3nt: TGTGCCAGCCTTATTCCGGGACAGGGGAACAATGAGCAGTTCTTC
len: 13; v_gene: TRBV7-9; j_gene: TRBJ1-6; d_gene: .; abundance: .; CDR3aa: CASSLTVNSPLHF; CDR3nt: TGTGCCAGCAGCTTAACAGTTAATTCACCCCTCCACTTT
len: 16; v_gene: TRBV9; j_gene: TRBJ2-4; d_gene: TRBD2; abundance: .; CDR3aa: CASSGASGGARNIQYF; CDR3nt: TGTGCCAGCAGCGGCGCTAGCGGGGGGGCCCGAAACATTCAGTACTTC
len: 12; v_gene: TRBV7-9; j_gene: TRBJ1-3; d_gene: .; abundance: .; CDR3aa: CASNRVKDTIYF; CDR3nt: TGTGCCAGCAACAGGGTGAAGGACACCATATATTTT
len: 15; v_gene: TRBV5-5; j_gene: TRBJ2-7; d_gene: TRBD1; abundance: few; CDR3aa: CASSPQPQGYYEQYF; CDR3nt: TGTGCCAGCAGCCCACAGCCACAGGGGTACTACGAGCAGTACTTC
len: 15; v_gene: TRBV18; j_gene: TRBJ1-5; d_gene: .; abundance: .; CDR3aa: CASSSFSGSNQPQHF; CDR3nt: TGTGCCAGCTCCTCTTTCTCGGGGAGCAATCAGCCCCAGCATTTT
len: 14; v_gene: TRBV27; j_gene: TRBJ1-5; d_gene: TRBD1; abundance: .; CDR3aa: CASSSGQHNQPQHF; CDR3nt: TGTGCCAGCAGTTCGGGACAGCACAATCAGCCCCAGCATTTT
len: 14; v_gene: TRBV9; j_gene: TRBJ1-3; d_gene: TRBD1; abundance: .; CDR3aa: CASSTDRGGNTIYF; CDR3nt: TGTGCCAGCAGCACGGACAGGGGTGGAAACACCATATATTTT
len: 16; v_gene: TRBV11-2; j_gene: TRBJ1-3; d_gene: .; abundance: .; CDR3aa: CASSLDLGSTGNTIYF; CDR3nt: TGTGCCAGCAGCTTAGATCTGGGCAGCACTGGAAACACCATATATTTT
len: 15; v_gene: TRBV7-9; j_gene: TRBJ2-7; d_gene: .; abundance: .; CDR3aa: CASSLGLAGVYEQYF; CDR3nt: TGTGCCAGCAGCTTAGGACTAGCAGGGGTCTACGAGCAGTACTTC
len: 13; v_gene: TRBV6-5; j_gene: TRBJ1-6; d_gene: .; abundance: .; CDR3aa: CASRAAGDSPLHF; CDR3nt: TGTGCCAGCAGAGCAGCCGGGGATAGTCCCCTCCACTTT
len: 16; v_gene: TRBV7-9; j_gene: TRBJ2-4; d_gene: TRBD1; abundance: .; CDR3aa: CASSLTGVWGKNIQYF; CDR3nt: TGTGCCAGCAGCTTAACAGGGGTATGGGGCAAAAACATTCAGTACTTC
len: 15; v_gene: TRBV15; j_gene: TRBJ2-3; d_gene: .; abundance: .; CDR3aa: CATSRDPQGTDTQYF; CDR3nt: TGTGCCACCAGCAGAGATCCCCAGGGCACAGATACGCAGTATTTT
len: 13; v_gene: TRBV7-9; j_gene: TRBJ1-4; d_gene: TRBD1; abundance: .; CDR3aa: CASSPQGNEKLFF; CDR3nt: TGTGCCAGCAGCCCACAGGGGAATGAAAAACTGTTTTTT
len: 13; v_gene: TRBV11-2; j_gene: TRBJ2-1; d_gene: .; abundance: .; CDR3aa: CASSSQLDNEQFF; CDR3nt: TGTGCCAGCAGCTCGCAACTAGACAATGAGCAGTTCTTC
len: 15; v_gene: TRBV5-4; j_gene: TRBJ1-2; d_gene: .; abundance: .; CDR3aa: CASSSGSAGMYGYTF; CDR3nt: TGTGCCAGCAGCTCGGGCTCCGCCGGGATGTATGGCTACACCTTC
len: 14; v_gene: TRBV30; j_gene: TRBJ1-6; d_gene: .; abundance: once; CDR3aa: CAWCLRQGWPPLHF; CDR3nt: TGTGCCTGGTGCCTTAGGCAGGGGTGGCCACCCCTCCACTTT
len: 13; v_gene: TRBV18; j_gene: TRBJ1-2; d_gene: .; abundance: .; CDR3aa: CASSADNQYGYTF; CDR3nt: TGTGCCAGCTCAGCGGACAACCAATATGGCTACACCTTC
len: 19; v_gene: TRBV11-2; j_gene: TRBJ1-4; d_gene: .; abundance: .; CDR3aa: CASTHPRTARREPNEKLFF; CDR3nt: TGTGCCAGCACCCATCCCCGGACTGCACGTAGGGAGCCTAATGAAAAACTGTTTTTT
len: 15; v_gene: TRBV28; j_gene: TRBJ2-6; d_gene: .; abundance: .; CDR3aa: CASSLTVSGANVLTF; CDR3nt: TGTGCCAGCAGCCTTACAGTCTCTGGGGCCAACGTCCTGACTTTC
len: 14; v_gene: TRBV27; j_gene: TRBJ1-1; d_gene: .; abundance: .; CDR3aa: CASSLQRAETEAFF; CDR3nt: TGTGCCAGCAGTTTGCAGAGGGCGGAAACTGAAGCTTTCTTT
len: 11; v_gene: TRBV12-5; j_gene: TRBJ2-1; d_gene: .; abundance: .; CDR3aa: CASGFGGEQFF; CDR3nt: TGTGCTAGTGGTTTTGGAGGTGAGCAGTTCTTC
len: 13; v_gene: TRBV6-4; j_gene: TRBJ2-3; d_gene: .; abundance: medium-sized; CDR3aa: CASSGGSTDTQYF; CDR3nt: TGTGCCAGCAGTGGCGGGAGCACAGATACGCAGTATTTT
len: 15; v_gene: TRBV4-1; j_gene: TRBJ1-1; d_gene: TRBD1; abundance: .; CDR3aa: CASSQAGGGNTEAFF; CDR3nt: TGCGCCAGCAGCCAAGCGGGAGGGGGCAACACTGAAGCTTTCTTT
len: 16; v_gene: TRBV27; j_gene: TRBJ1-2; d_gene: TRBD1; abundance: once; CDR3aa: CASSRAGTGSWYGYTF; CDR3nt: TGTGCCAGCAGTAGGGCCGGGACAGGCAGTTGGTATGGCTACACCTTC
len: 17; v_gene: TRBV7-8; j_gene: TRBJ2-2; d_gene: .; abundance: medium-sized; CDR3aa: CASSSAGLGLVAGELFF; CDR3nt: TGTGCCAGCAGCTCCGCGGGGCTGGGACTGGTCGCCGGGGAGCTGTTTTTT
len: 12; v_gene: TRBV2; j_gene: TRBJ2-7; d_gene: .; abundance: .; CDR3aa: CASLRPGYEQYF; CDR3nt: TGTGCCAGCCTGAGGCCGGGCTACGAGCAGTACTTC
len: 14; v_gene: TRBV6-5; j_gene: TRBJ1-6; d_gene: .; abundance: .; CDR3aa: CASRYNRANSPLHF; CDR3nt: TGTGCCAGCAGGTATAACAGAGCAAATTCACCCCTCCACTTT
len: 14; v_gene: TRBV18; j_gene: TRBJ1-3; d_gene: .; abundance: .; CDR3aa: CASSPQGTGNTIYF; CDR3nt: TGTGCCAGCTCACCTCAGGGTACTGGAAACACCATATATTTT
len: 19; v_gene: TRBV23-1; j_gene: TRBJ1-5; d_gene: .; abundance: .; CDR3aa: CASTPLECNPNRLNQPQHF; CDR3nt: TGCGCCAGCACCCCACTGGAGTGCAATCCCAACCGACTTAATCAGCCCCAGCATTTT
len: 12; v_gene: TRBV5-1; j_gene: TRBJ2-7; d_gene: .; abundance: .; CDR3aa: CASSGDSYEQYF; CDR3nt: TGCGCCAGCTCCGGGGATTCCTACGAGCAGTACTTC
len: 13; v_gene: TRBV4-3; j_gene: TRBJ2-5; d_gene: .; abundance: .; CDR3aa: CASSQGQVETQYF; CDR3nt: TGCGCCAGCAGCCAAGGACAGGTCGAGACCCAGTACTTC
len: 16; v_gene: TRBV10-2; j_gene: TRBJ2-2; d_gene: .; abundance: .; CDR3aa: CASRGGAGAQAGELFF; CDR3nt: TGCGCCAGCAGGGGGGGCGCGGGGGCGCAGGCCGGGGAGCTGTTTTTT
len: 15; v_gene: TRBV5-1; j_gene: TRBJ1-1; d_gene: TRBD1; abundance: .; CDR3aa: CASSSSRGLNTEAFF; CDR3nt: TGCGCCAGCAGCTCCTCGAGGGGGCTGAACACTGAAGCTTTCTTT
len: 13; v_gene: TRBV28; j_gene: TRBJ2-1; d_gene: .; abundance: .; CDR3aa: CASSLEEGSGQFF; CDR3nt: TGTGCCAGCAGTTTGGAGGAGGGGTCGGGGCAGTTCTTC
len: 15; v_gene: TRBV9; j_gene: TRBJ2-3; d_gene: .; abundance: .; CDR3aa: CASSERSRLTDTQYF; CDR3nt: TGTGCCAGCAGCGAGCGGAGTAGGCTCACAGATACGCAGTATTTT
len: 15; v_gene: TRBV19; j_gene: TRBJ2-1; d_gene: .; abundance: .; CDR3aa: CASSGASEVYNEQFF; CDR3nt: TGTGCCAGTAGTGGGGCTAGCGAAGTTTACAATGAGCAGTTCTTC
len: 13; v_gene: TRBV5-1; j_gene: TRBJ2-5; d_gene: .; abundance: .; CDR3aa: CASSLDTKETQYF; CDR3nt: TGCGCCAGCAGCTTGGATACAAAAGAGACCCAGTACTTC
len: 16; v_gene: TRBV7-2; j_gene: TRBJ2-7; d_gene: TRBD2; abundance: .; CDR3aa: CASSLIGGRAGHEQYF; CDR3nt: TGTGCCAGCAGCCTAATCGGGGGGAGGGCCGGCCACGAGCAGTACTTC
len: 14; v_gene: TRBV19; j_gene: TRBJ2-1; d_gene: .; abundance: once; CDR3aa: CASSITGQYNEQFF; CDR3nt: TGTGCCAGTAGCATTACTGGACAGTACAATGAGCAGTTCTTC
len: 15; v_gene: TRBV7-2; j_gene: TRBJ2-5; d_gene: .; abundance: .; CDR3aa: CASSSYSAVQETQYF; CDR3nt: TGTGCCAGCAGCTCTTATTCGGCGGTCCAAGAGACCCAGTACTTC
len: 16; v_gene: TRBV28; j_gene: TRBJ2-2; d_gene: TRBD2; abundance: .; CDR3aa: CASSQSGLAEAGELFF; CDR3nt: TGTGCCAGCAGTCAATCGGGACTAGCGGAGGCCGGGGAGCTGTTTTTT
len: 15; v_gene: TRBV2; j_gene: TRBJ2-5; d_gene: .; abundance: .; CDR3aa: CASSGRTVLQETQYF; CDR3nt: TGTGCCAGCAGTGGACGGACAGTACTTCAAGAGACCCAGTACTTC
len: 15; v_gene: TRBV4-3; j_gene: TRBJ1-1; d_gene: .; abundance: .; CDR3aa: CASSQAGRETLGAFF; CDR3nt: TGCGCCAGCAGCCAAGCGGGAAGGGAAACTTTGGGAGCTTTCTTT
len: 11; v_gene: TRBV30; j_gene: TRBJ2-5; d_gene: .; abundance: .; CDR3aa: CAAVLGETQYF; CDR3nt: TGTGCCGCCGTACTAGGAGAGACCCAGTACTTC
len: 15; v_gene: TRBV5-6; j_gene: TRBJ1-3; d_gene: .; abundance: .; CDR3aa: CASSLEGGSGNTIYF; CDR3nt: TGTGCCAGCAGCTTGGAGGGCGGGTCTGGAAACACCATATATTTT
len: 16; v_gene: TRBV28; j_gene: TRBJ1-5; d_gene: .; abundance: .; CDR3aa: CASKTIQLQEFQPQHF; CDR3nt: TGTGCCAGCAAAACTATCCAACTACAAGAATTTCAGCCCCAGCATTTT
len: 15; v_gene: TRBV7-3; j_gene: TRBJ2-1; d_gene: TRBD2; abundance: .; CDR3aa: CASSFTGGGVAEQFF; CDR3nt: TGTGCCAGCAGCTTTACCGGGGGAGGGGTGGCTGAGCAGTTCTTC
len: 15; v_gene: TRBV7-9; j_gene: TRBJ2-7; d_gene: TRBD1; abundance: .; CDR3aa: CASSQKGQGAAEQYF; CDR3nt: TGTGCCAGCAGCCAGAAGGGGCAGGGGGCGGCTGAGCAGTACTTC
len: 16; v_gene: TRBV27; j_gene: TRBJ1-1; d_gene: .; abundance: .; CDR3aa: CASRIQGGGVNTEAFF; CDR3nt: TGTGCCAGCAGAATCCAGGGAGGGGGGGTGAACACTGAAGCTTTCTTT